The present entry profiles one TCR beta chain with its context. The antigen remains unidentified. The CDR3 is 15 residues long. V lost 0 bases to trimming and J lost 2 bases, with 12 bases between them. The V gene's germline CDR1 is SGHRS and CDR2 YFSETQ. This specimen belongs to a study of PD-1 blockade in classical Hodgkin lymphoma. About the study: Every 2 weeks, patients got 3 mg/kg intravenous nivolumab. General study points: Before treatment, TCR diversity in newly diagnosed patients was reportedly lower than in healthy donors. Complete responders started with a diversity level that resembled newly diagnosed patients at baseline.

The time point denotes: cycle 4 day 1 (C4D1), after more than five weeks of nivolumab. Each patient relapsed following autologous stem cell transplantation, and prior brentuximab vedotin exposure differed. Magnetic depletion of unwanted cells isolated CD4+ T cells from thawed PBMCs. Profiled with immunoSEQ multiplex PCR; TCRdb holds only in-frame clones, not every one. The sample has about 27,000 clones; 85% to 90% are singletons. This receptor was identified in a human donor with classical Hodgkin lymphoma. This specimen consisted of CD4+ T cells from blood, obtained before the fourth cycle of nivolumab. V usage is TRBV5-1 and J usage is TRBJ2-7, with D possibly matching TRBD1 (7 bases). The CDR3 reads CASSLEPGGPYEQYF. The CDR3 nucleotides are TGCGCCAGCAGCTTGGAGCCAGGGGGGCCCTACGAGCAGTACTTC.